This T cell receptor (beta chain) was sequenced in a study of control samples from healthy donors and cancer patients. Here immunoSEQ multiplex PCR was the method, and the copy in TCRdb shows in-frame clones only, minus some. The table includes approximately 160,000 clones, about 90% detected once. V was clipped by 7 bases and J by 2 bases; unmatched bases: 8. The V gene's germline CDR1 is SQVTM and CDR2 ANQGSEA. This CDR3 contains 14 residues. V gene TRBV29-1 combines with J gene TRBJ2-1; TRBD1 matches 7 bases. The TCR originated in a woman aged 25 to 39 in good health. Sequencing was performed on blood. CDR3 nucleotide sequence: TGCAGCGGCGACCGGACAGGCGCCTACAATGAGCAGTTCTTC. Protein: CSGDRTGAYNEQFF.